This is a list of T cell receptor beta chains from one sample in a study of breast tumors, draining lymph nodes, adjacent tissues. From the multiplex PCR reads, TCRdb called clonotypes with MiXCR, one entry per CDR3 protein. The sample lists over 60,000 distinct CDR3 sequences; over 40% were seen once. Sequenced material: breast tumor tissue. Receptor source: a female donor with breast cancer. Some clones in this sample may be carry-over from other donors' samples. The CDR3 runs from the conserved cysteine through the conserved F or W. A D gene is named only where the DNA matches it firmly. Clone size is given for some rows only: seen once, a few or many times, or a class if the clone is expanded.

>TRBV20-1|TRBJ2-3|few|-
TGCAGTGCTAGAGGTGGGGGGCCGAATGAGCAGTATTTT
CSARGGGPNEQYF
>TRBV20-1|TRBJ2-4|many|-
TGCAGTGCTAGAGATCGAGTGGCAGGGGACATTCAGTACTTC
CSARDRVAGDIQYF
>TRBV20-1|TRBJ2-1|-|-
TGCAGTGCTAGCAGGGCAACTAATGAGCAGTTCTTC
CSASRATNEQFF
>TRBV20-1|TRBJ2-3|-|TRBD2
TGCAGTGCTAGACCTGGGGGGGGTACGCAGTATTTT
CSARPGGGTQYF
>TRBV7-9|TRBJ1-3|many|-
TGTGCCAGCAGCTTGGGATGGGGGCCGGGGGACGGAAACACCATATATTTT
CASSLGWGPGDGNTIYF
>TRBV27|TRBJ1-5|-|-
TGTGCCAGCAGTTTAAGGGGGGCCCTCAATCAGCCCCAGCATTTT
CASSLRGALNQPQHF
>TRBV11-2|TRBJ1-1|-|-
TGTGCCAGCAGCTCCGGCTTCCCCCCTGAAGCTTTCTTT
CASSSGFPPEAFF
>TRBV12-3/TRBV12-4|TRBJ1-6|many|-
TGTGCCAGCAGTGCCCGGACATTTGATAATTCACCCCTCCACTTT
CASSARTFDNSPLHF
>TRBV7-8|TRBJ1-6|-|TRBD1
TGTGCCAGCAGCTTAGGACAGGGGGCGCGTTCACCCCTCCACTTT
CASSLGQGARSPLHF
>TRBV7-8|TRBJ2-1|many|TRBD2
TGTGCCAGCAGCTTAGCCGGGCGGGGGGGCTTCAATGAGCAGTTCTTC
CASSLAGRGGFNEQFF
>TRBV7-3|TRBJ2-3|-|-
TGTGCCAGCAGCCCCACAGCGGGTAGCACAGATACGCAGTATTTT
CASSPTAGSTDTQYF
>TRBV20-1|TRBJ2-5|-|-
TGCAGTGCTCTACAGGGTCGGGGGGAGACCCAGTACTTC
CSALQGRGETQYF
>TRBV6-6|TRBJ1-2|many|TRBD1
TGTGCCAGCAGCAAACTGGGGTGGGACAGGACTAACTATGGCTACACCTTC
CASSKLGWDRTNYGYTF
>TRBV5-5|TRBJ1-2|many|-
TGTGCCAGCAGCTTGGGATCTTCTGTCAGAGAAGGCTACACCTTC
CASSLGSSVREGYTF
>TRBV11-2|TRBJ1-6|-|TRBD1
TGTGCCAGCAGCTCCGGGACAGGGGGATCACCCCTCCACTTT
CASSSGTGGSPLHF
>TRBV7-9|TRBJ2-3|-|TRBD1
TGTGCCACCGAGATACAGGGGCGTACGCAGTGTTTC
CATEIQGRTQCF
>TRBV4-1|TRBJ2-7|many|-
TGCGCCAGCGCGGCCCTGGGCAGCCGGTTTGGCGATTACGAGCAGTACTTC
CASAALGSRFGDYEQYF
>TRBV7-2|TRBJ2-5|-|-
TGTGCCAGCAGCCAGCGGGTGATGGCCCAGTACTTC
CASSQRVMAQYF
>TRBV29-1|TRBJ1-4|-|TRBD1
TGCAGCGTTGGACAGGGAAAAAAACTGTTTTTT
CSVGQGKKLFF
>TRBV2|TRBJ2-1|many|TRBD2
TGTGCCAGCGAGGGACTAGCGGGAGTCCCTTCGTTCTTC
CASEGLAGVPSFF
>TRBV25-1|TRBJ2-5|once|-
TGTGCCAGCAGTGAATCACTGGGACTCGGGGAGACCCAGTACTTC
CASSESLGLGETQYF
>TRBV11-2|TRBJ2-5|-|-
TGTGCCAGCAGCTTAACCAGGGTGATGGCCCAGTACTTC
CASSLTRVMAQYF
>TRBV20-1|TRBJ2-5|-|-
TGCAGTGCGGGCCCCGGGGGCCGTGACCAAGAGACCCAGTACTTC
CSAGPGGRDQETQYF
>TRBV7-3|TRBJ1-5|-|-
TGTGCCAGCAGCTTGCAGGGGAACTCTAATCAGCCCCAGCATTTT
CASSLQGNSNQPQHF
>TRBV29-1|TRBJ2-2|medium-sized|-
TGCAGCACCCCTGGGGCAGGGAACACCGGGGAGCTGTTTTTT
CSTPGAGNTGELFF
>TRBV28|TRBJ2-5|-|-
TGTGCCAGCAGTTTGTGGGGGGCCCCAGAGACCCAGTACTTC
CASSLWGAPETQYF
>TRBV27|TRBJ2-7|many|TRBD1
TGTGCCAGCAGTTTAACAGGCAGGGGGCTGGACGAGCAGTACTTC
CASSLTGRGLDEQYF
>TRBV27|TRBJ2-3|many|-
TGTGCCAGCGACTCGGGTGATACGCAGTATTTT
CASDSGDTQYF
>TRBV10-3|TRBJ1-6|-|-
TGTGCCATCAGTGGAGGGCAGGGAAGGGAGGATTCACCCCTCCACTTT
CAISGGQGREDSPLHF
>TRBV19|TRBJ1-1|-|TRBD1
TGTGCCAGTAGCATCAAATACAGGGGTAAGGGCACTGAAGCTTTCTTT
CASSIKYRGKGTEAFF
>TRBV7-2|TRBJ2-3|many|-
TGTGCCAGCAGCGCACTTATCGGGCACGAAGATACGCAGTATTTT
CASSALIGHEDTQYF
>TRBV20-1|TRBJ2-1|many|-
TGCAGTGCTAGGGGGACAATAAGGGAGTTCTTC
CSARGTIREFF
>TRBV20-1|TRBJ2-3|many|TRBD2
TGCAGTGCTAGAGTCCCACTAGCGGTCACAGATACGCAGTATTTT
CSARVPLAVTDTQYF
>TRBV6-4|TRBJ2-2|once|-
TGTGCCAGCAGTGACTCGGGGCTCCTAACTAGCGGGGAGCTGTTTTTT
CASSDSGLLTSGELFF